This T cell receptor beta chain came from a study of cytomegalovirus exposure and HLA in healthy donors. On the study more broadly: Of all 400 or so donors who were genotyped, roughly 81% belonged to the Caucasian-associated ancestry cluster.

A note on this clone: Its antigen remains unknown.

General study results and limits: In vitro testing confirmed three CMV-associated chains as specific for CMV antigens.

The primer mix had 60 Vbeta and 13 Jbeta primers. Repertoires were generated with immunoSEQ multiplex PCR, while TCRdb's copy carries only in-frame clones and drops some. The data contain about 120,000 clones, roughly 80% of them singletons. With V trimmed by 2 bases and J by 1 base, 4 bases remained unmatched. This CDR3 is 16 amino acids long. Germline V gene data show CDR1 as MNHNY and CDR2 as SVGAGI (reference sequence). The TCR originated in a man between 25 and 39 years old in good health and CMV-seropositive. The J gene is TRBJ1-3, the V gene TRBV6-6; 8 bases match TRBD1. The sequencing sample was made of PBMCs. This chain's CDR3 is CASSYETGESGNTIYF. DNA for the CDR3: TGTGCCAGCAGTTACGAGACAGGGGAATCTGGAAACACCATATATTTT.